The 12 T cell receptor beta chains listed next were all sequenced from one sample in a study of blood T cell repertoires in COVID-19. Profiled with immunoSEQ multiplex PCR; TCRdb holds only in-frame clones, not every one. The top ten clones hold approximately 4.1% of a sample with some 300,000 clones, 80% to 90% of them seen once. Sequenced: PBMCs or T cells enriched from blood (not recorded which). The receptors derive from a man aged 30 to 45 who had recovered from COVID-19.

The chain is built from TRBV19 and TRBJ2-2; no reliable D call. The V gene lost 3 bases and the J gene lost 6 bases, with 11 bases spanning the gap. CDR1 is LNHDA, CDR2 SQIVND, per germline (reference sequence). This CDR3 has 14 amino acids. The CDR3 DNA reads TGTGCCAGTAGTATCATTAACTTCTCCGGGGAGCTGTTTTTT. This gives the protein CASSIINFSGELFF.

Worth noting for this clone: Other DNA sequences in this sample translate to the same CDR3. The CDR3 region has the DNA TGTGCCAGCAGCTTAGGAGGACTATATGGCTACACCTTC. Protein product: CASSLGGLYGYTF. The rearrangement links TRBV7-9 to TRBJ1-2; no clear D. The V gene lost 1 base and the J gene lost 5 bases, with 8 bases spanning the gap. Germline values: CDR1 SEHNR, CDR2 FQNEAQ (reference sequence). The CDR3 is 13 amino acids. Using reference TRBV7-9 and TRBJ1-2 for the parts outside the CDR3, the full variable domain is DTGVSQNPRHKITKRGQNVTFRCDPISEHNRLYWYRQTLGQGPEFLTYFQNEAQLEKSRLLSDRFSAERPKGSFSTLEIQRTEQGDSAMYLCASSLGGLYGYTFGSGTRLTVV.

This rearrangement joins TRBV12-3 or TRBV12-4 to TRBJ1-3; D uncertain. Trimming pared 7 bases from V and 4 bases from J, leaving 11 bases between. The CDR3 has 13 residues. Here the CDR3 reads CASMRAPGNTIYF. The CDR3 DNA follows: TGTGCCAGCATGAGGGCGCCGGGAAACACCATATATTTT.

The chain is built from TRBV21-1 and TRBJ1-3; TRBD1 is the table's D call, not checked against the DNA. TRBV21-1 counts as a pseudogene. CDR3 length equals 18 residues. In DNA, the CDR3 is TGTGCCAGCAGCCCCAGGGGGCCTAGATCCCTCGGTGGAAACACCATATATTTT. Translation gives CASSPRGPRSLGGNTIYF.

The chain joins TRBV4-2 to TRBJ2-7, with 8 positions matching TRBD1. V was clipped by 3 bases and J by 1 base; unmatched bases: 11. This CDR3 has 17 residues. From germline, CDR1 is LGHNA and CDR2 YNFKEQ. The CDR3 is CASSHGQGTSLSYEQYF. The CDR3 region has the DNA TGTGCCAGCAGCCACGGACAGGGAACTAGCTTGTCCTACGAGCAGTACTTC.

Here the CDR3 DNA reads TGTGCCAGCAGCTCGCGGTTAGCCGGGACTAGAGGGTACAATGAGCAGTTCTTC. Protein sequence: CASSSRLAGTRGYNEQFF. The chain employs TRBV7-6 and TRBJ2-1; 8 nucleotides agree with TRBD2. This CDR3 contains 18 residues. The germline CDR1 and CDR2 sequences are SGHVS and FNYEAQ. J gave up 4 bases and V 4 bases, and 15 bases lay outside the gene matches.

This clone was seen once. This chain uses TRBV23-1 with TRBJ1-2, with no clear D. TRBV23-1 is treated as an ORF (open reading frame) with a function not yet certain. There are 15 residues in the CDR3. Trimming removed 3 bases from V and 5 bases from J, with 16 bases in between. This CDR3 reads CASSHRDGEWYGYTF. The DNA of the CDR3 is TGCGCCAGCAGTCACCGTGACGGGGAGTGGTATGGCTACACCTTC.

The chain combines TRBV5-4 with TRBJ1-1; TRBD1 agrees at 7 bases. The CDR3 length is 14 residues. Germline V gene lookup returns CDR1 SGHNT and CDR2 YYREEE (reference sequence). V lost 4 bases and J lost 10; bases outside the gene matches: 13. DNA of the CDR3: TGTGCCAGCAGCCAAGAGTTACAGGGGACGGGAGCTTTCTTT. This codes for CASSQELQGTGAFF. The whole variable domain, filled in from reference TRBV5-4 and TRBJ1-1, reads ETGVTQSPTHLIKTRGQQVTLRCSSQSGHNTVSWYQQALGQGPQFIFQYYREEENGRGNFPPRFSGLQFPNYSSELNVNALELDDSALYLCASSQELQGTGAFFGQGTRLTVV.

This CDR3 reads CASSVRGNTEAFF. DNA of the CDR3: TGTGCCAGTAGTGTCAGGGGAAACACTGAAGCTTTCTTT. This chain links TRBV19 with TRBJ1-1; D perhaps matches TRBD1 (6 bases). Trimming took 5 bases from V and 2 from J, leaving 9 bases between them. Germline CDR1 is LNHDA and CDR2 is SQIVND (reference sequence). CDR3 length: 13 residues.

This clone was seen a single time. The V call is TRBV28, the J call TRBJ1-6, with 11 positions matching TRBD1. The CDR3 covers 14 residues. V was clipped by 8 bases and J by 10 bases; unmatched bases: 7. The germline CDR1 and CDR2 sequences are MDHEN and SYDVKM. This CDR3 reads CASVSGTGGSPLHF. In DNA, the CDR3 is TGTGCCAGCGTATCCGGGACAGGGGGGTCACCCCTCCACTTT. The full variable domain, rest sourced from reference TRBV28 and TRBJ1-6, is DVKVTQSSRYLVKRTGEKVFLECVQDMDHENMFWYRQDPGLGLRLIYFSYDVKMKEKGDIPEGYSVSREKKERFSLILESASTNQTSMYLCASVSGTGGSPLHFGNGTRLTVT.

V and J are TRBV6-1 and TRBJ1-1; D may be TRBD1 (6 bases). The CDR3 extends over 13 amino acids. Germline CDR1 reads MNHNS; CDR2 reads SASEGT. Trimming stripped 2 bases from V and 8 bases from J, with 12 bases between. Here the CDR3 DNA reads TGTGCCAGCAGTGAAACCGGACAGATGGAAGCTTTCTTT. Translation gives CASSETGQMEAFF.

In its sample, this clone was seen a few times. The V and J genes are TRBV4-1 and TRBJ1-1; D is uncertain. Trimming took 5 bases from V and 2 from J, leaving 15 bases between them. CDR1 and CDR2 (germline): MGHRA, YSYEKL. The CDR3 loop spans 15 amino acids. The CDR3 DNA sequence: TGCGCCAGCAGCAACCCTTGGGCAGAAAACACTGAAGCTTTCTTT. Protein: CASSNPWAENTEAFF.